This T cell receptor (beta chain) stems from a study of T cell responses to AZD1222 COVID-19 vaccine. Study outcomes and limitations: Only a handful of AZD1222 recipients, more than 5 in all, had baseline seropositivity. Unmutated variant regions are reportedly the target of nearly half of TCRs that are spike-specific. Females made up more of the donors, who were largely white British, and clonal diversity may have come out too low.

The CDR3 covers 14 residues. Looked up from germline, CDR1 is LNHNV and CDR2 is YYDKDF (reference sequence). V lost 3 bases to trimming and J lost 6 bases, with 14 bases between them. TCRdb's copy holds only in-frame clones and misses some; the assay was immunoSEQ multiplex PCR. The sample records 150,000 to 160,000 clones, about 85% being singletons. In its sample, this clone was seen once. Its antigen is as yet unknown. This TCR was sampled from an adult in good health. V is TRBV15 and J is TRBJ2-5; the D gene is possibly TRBD2 (5 bases). The specimen comprised peripheral blood, sampled on day 0 of AZD1222 vaccination. CDR3 amino acids: CATSSQLEWQTQYF. In DNA, the CDR3 is TGTGCCACCAGCAGCCAACTAGAATGGCAGACCCAGTACTTC.